The T cell receptor (beta chain) under discussion was sequenced for a study of blood T cell repertoires in COVID-19. Sequencing used immunoSEQ multiplex PCR; TCRdb keeps in-frame clones, though not all of them. In the table there are roughly 300,000 clones, around 90% of which are singletons. The CDR3 is 14 amino acids. Germline CDR1 and CDR2: SQVTM and ANQGSEA. V dropped 7 bases and J dropped 8; count of bases not matched to a gene: 11. Sequences were obtained from peripheral blood. The chain joins TRBV29-1 to TRBJ2-1, with 10 positions matching TRBD1. The origin of this receptor is a young man who had recovered from COVID-19. The CDR3 DNA sequence: TGCAGCGCTACATCGGGACAGGGGTTCGATGAGCAGTTCTTC. Translating it yields CSATSGQGFDEQFF.